The rows below give T cell receptor beta chains drawn from one sample of a study of shared clonotypes between healthy human individuals. Assay: immunoSEQ multiplex PCR; the TCRdb copy retains only in-frame clones and omits some. The sample includes 1.6 million or so clones, approximately 96% seen only once; the top ten take approximately 1.2%. The sequencing sample was made of naive CD4+ T cells sorted from blood. These receptors all stem from a man aged 25-40 years in good health. The CDR3 runs from the conserved cysteine through the conserved F or W. A D gene is named only where the DNA matches it firmly. The size field is filled for only some rows; it gives once, few, many or a size class.

D: NA; size: once; J: TRBJ2-1; V: TRBV4-1; DNA: TGCGCCAGCAGCCAAGACCAGAACGTTACGTGTGAGCAGTTCTTC; CDR3: CASSQDQNVTCEQFF
D: NA; size: NA; J: TRBJ1-2; V: TRBV11-2; DNA: TGTGCCAGCAGCTCCGGGTACAGCTATGGCTACACCTTC; CDR3: CASSSGYSYGYTF
D: NA; size: NA; J: TRBJ1-1; V: TRBV28; DNA: TGTGCCAGCAGTTCGCCCAGGACGGACAGAAACACTGAAGCTTTCTTT; CDR3: CASSSPRTDRNTEAFF
D: NA; size: NA; J: TRBJ1-3; V: TRBV6-1; DNA: TGTGCCAGCAGTGAAAAGTACGGAAGAAACACCATATATTTT; CDR3: CASSEKYGRNTIYF
D: NA; size: NA; J: TRBJ2-7; V: TRBV19; DNA: TGTGCCAGTAGTTCGGGACCCTTGGGAAGCTCCTACGAGCAGTACTTC; CDR3: CASSSGPLGSSYEQYF
D: NA; size: NA; J: TRBJ1-1; V: TRBV30; DNA: TGTGCCTGGAGTCTGAGTCAGAACACTGAAGCTTTCTTT; CDR3: CAWSLSQNTEAFF
D: NA; size: NA; J: TRBJ2-1; V: TRBV29-1; DNA: TGCAGCGGGGGGGCTCGACCCTACAATGAGCAGTTCTTC; CDR3: CSGGARPYNEQFF
D: NA; size: NA; J: TRBJ2-7; V: TRBV6-1; DNA: TGTGCCAGCAGCCACGGAAAAATCTACGAGCAGTACTTC; CDR3: CASSHGKIYEQYF
D: NA; size: NA; J: TRBJ2-1; V: TRBV9; DNA: TGTGCCAGCAGCCCCCAGGGGGGACTAGTTCCCCATGAGCAGTTCTTC; CDR3: CASSPQGGLVPHEQFF
D: NA; size: NA; J: TRBJ1-1; V: TRBV6-4; DNA: TGTGCCAGCAGCGCTTACAGGGACACTGAAGCTTTCTTT; CDR3: CASSAYRDTEAFF
D: NA; size: NA; J: TRBJ2-2; V: TRBV27; DNA: TGTGCCAGCCGGGGCATCTGGAACACCGGGGAGCTGTTTTTT; CDR3: CASRGIWNTGELFF
D: NA; size: NA; J: TRBJ2-7; V: TRBV2; DNA: TGTGCCAGCAGCCCGGCGATAGCGCACTCCATCTACGAGCAGTACTTC; CDR3: CASSPAIAHSIYEQYF
D: NA; size: NA; J: TRBJ1-4; V: TRBV5-4; DNA: TGTGCCAGCAGCTTGAGGACCGGTAATGAAAAACTGTTTTTT; CDR3: CASSLRTGNEKLFF
D: NA; size: once; J: TRBJ2-4; V: TRBV5-1; DNA: TGCGCCAGCAGCTTGGCGGGTCTAGCCAAAAACATTCAGTACTTC; CDR3: CASSLAGLAKNIQYF
D: NA; size: NA; J: TRBJ1-5; V: TRBV19; DNA: TGTGCCAGTAGTATAAGAGCAGGGGAAACCCAGCCCCAGCATTTT; CDR3: CASSIRAGETQPQHF
D: NA; size: NA; J: TRBJ2-1; V: TRBV5-1; DNA: TGCGCCAGCAGCTTGGAACTAGCCCCCTTTGGTGACAATGAGCAGTTCTTC; CDR3: CASSLELAPFGDNEQFF
D: NA; size: NA; J: TRBJ2-1; V: TRBV5-1; DNA: TGCGCCAGCAGCTTGGACGGGCGGGGCTCCTACAATGAGCAGTTCTTC; CDR3: CASSLDGRGSYNEQFF
D: TRBD2; size: NA; J: TRBJ2-3; V: TRBV7-2; DNA: TGTGCCAGCAGCTTGGGTAGCGGGAGGGGGTCCGGAGATACGCAGTATTTT; CDR3: CASSLGSGRGSGDTQYF
D: TRBD2; size: NA; J: TRBJ2-3; V: TRBV5-1; DNA: TGCGCCAGCAGCTTGGGACTAGCGGGAGGAAGGGCAGATACGCAGTATTTT; CDR3: CASSLGLAGGRADTQYF
D: NA; size: NA; J: TRBJ2-3; V: TRBV2; DNA: TGTGCCAGCAGTGAAGGTTTTACTCGCACAGATACGCAGTATTTT; CDR3: CASSEGFTRTDTQYF
D: NA; size: NA; J: TRBJ2-2; V: TRBV4-3; DNA: TGCGCCAGCAGCCAAGATGGGTGGCCGAGACAGACCACCGGGGAGCTGTTTTTT; CDR3: CASSQDGWPRQTTGELFF
D: NA; size: NA; J: TRBJ2-1; V: TRBV18; DNA: TGTGCCAGCTCATCGCTAGCCCCTGGAATTCTCAATGAGCAGTTCTTC; CDR3: CASSSLAPGILNEQFF
D: TRBD1; size: NA; J: TRBJ2-7; V: TRBV29-1; DNA: TGCAGCGTTGGGGAACCGGGACAGGGGGACGAGCAGTACTTC; CDR3: CSVGEPGQGDEQYF
D: NA; size: NA; J: TRBJ2-1; V: TRBV15; DNA: TGTGCCACCAGCAGGTTCGGGCGACCCTATGATGAGCAGTTCTTC; CDR3: CATSRFGRPYDEQFF
D: NA; size: NA; J: TRBJ1-4; V: TRBV5-8; DNA: TGTGCCAGCAGCTTGGTGCGACAGGCGGTTGCAACTAATGAAAAACTGTTTTTT; CDR3: CASSLVRQAVATNEKLFF
D: NA; size: NA; J: TRBJ2-7; V: TRBV2; DNA: TGTGCCAGCAGTGGCCCAATAGGCTCCTACGAGCAGTACTTC; CDR3: CASSGPIGSYEQYF
D: TRBD2; size: NA; J: TRBJ2-3; V: TRBV7-8; DNA: TGTGCCAGCAGCTTTCGTGCGGGAGGGAGGTTCCCAGATACGCAGTATTTT; CDR3: CASSFRAGGRFPDTQYF
D: NA; size: NA; J: TRBJ2-6; V: TRBV7-2; DNA: TGTGCCAGCAGCTCCCGAAGAGGAGGGACCTCTGGGGCCAACGTCCTGACTTTC; CDR3: CASSSRRGGTSGANVLTF
D: NA; size: NA; J: TRBJ1-1; V: TRBV7-8; DNA: TGTGCCAGCAGCCTAACGAACACTGAAGCTTTCTTT; CDR3: CASSLTNTEAFF
D: NA; size: NA; J: TRBJ2-3; V: TRBV7-2; DNA: TGTGCCAGCAGCTTATATCAGGGAGATACGCAGTATTTT; CDR3: CASSLYQGDTQYF
D: NA; size: NA; J: TRBJ1-4; V: TRBV6-1; DNA: TGTGCCAGCAGTGAACTCCTGACAGGCACAACTAATGAAAAACTGTTTTTT; CDR3: CASSELLTGTTNEKLFF
D: NA; size: NA; J: TRBJ2-3; V: TRBV11-2; DNA: TGTGCCAGCAGCCACCCAAACCAGGGTGATACGCAGTATTTT; CDR3: CASSHPNQGDTQYF
D: TRBD2; size: NA; J: TRBJ2-3; V: TRBV7-9; DNA: TGTGCCAGCAGCTCTTTGCGGACTAGCGGCACAGATACGCAGTATTTT; CDR3: CASSSLRTSGTDTQYF
D: TRBD1; size: NA; J: TRBJ2-7; V: TRBV28; DNA: TGTGCCAGCACCCGGACAGGGACAACCTACGAGCAGTACTTC; CDR3: CASTRTGTTYEQYF
D: NA; size: NA; J: TRBJ1-3; V: TRBV11-2; DNA: TGTGCCAGCAGCCTGAGGGAAAACTCTGGAAACACCATATATTTT; CDR3: CASSLRENSGNTIYF
D: TRBD2; size: once; J: TRBJ2-1; V: TRBV7-9; DNA: TGTGCCAGCAGCTTAGCGTCGGGACTAGCGGGATCTGAGCAGTTCTTC; CDR3: CASSLASGLAGSEQFF
D: TRBD2; size: NA; J: TRBJ2-3; V: TRBV4-1; DNA: TGCGCCAGCAGCCAAGGTCACCTAGCGGGAGGCACAGATACGCAGTATTTT; CDR3: CASSQGHLAGGTDTQYF
D: TRBD1; size: few; J: TRBJ1-2; V: TRBV7-2; DNA: TGTGCCAGCACTTACAGGGGACTGCTCTGGGGCTACACCTTC; CDR3: CASTYRGLLWGYTF
D: NA; size: NA; J: TRBJ2-7; V: TRBV2; DNA: TGTGCCAGCAGTGTTCGGGGACCATCCTACGAGCAGTACTTC; CDR3: CASSVRGPSYEQYF
D: TRBD2; size: NA; J: TRBJ2-7; V: TRBV27; DNA: TGTGCCAGCAGAGCCGGGACTAGCGGGACCTACGAGCAGTACTTC; CDR3: CASRAGTSGTYEQYF
D: NA; size: NA; J: TRBJ2-1; V: TRBV18; DNA: TGTGCCAGCTCACCACCGGGGGACCCCTACAATGAGCAGTTCTTC; CDR3: CASSPPGDPYNEQFF
D: NA; size: NA; J: TRBJ2-1; V: TRBV10-3; DNA: TGTGCCATCAGTGGGACAGACGACAATGAGCAGTTCTTC; CDR3: CAISGTDDNEQFF
D: NA; size: NA; J: TRBJ2-5; V: TRBV7-6; DNA: TGTGCCAGCAGCCTATCGGCTCCGTCCGTACAAGAGACCCAGTACTTC; CDR3: CASSLSAPSVQETQYF
D: NA; size: NA; J: TRBJ1-2; V: TRBV4-3; DNA: TGCGCCAGCAGCCAAGGGCCAGGCAGCTATGGCTACACCTTC; CDR3: CASSQGPGSYGYTF
D: NA; size: once; J: TRBJ2-7; V: TRBV7-8; DNA: TGTGCCAGCAGCCAACGCGGCGAGCAGTACTTC; CDR3: CASSQRGEQYF
D: NA; size: NA; J: TRBJ2-4; V: TRBV5-1; DNA: TGCGCCAGCAGCTCGGTAGGGGCCAAAAACATTCAGTACTTC; CDR3: CASSSVGAKNIQYF
D: NA; size: NA; J: TRBJ2-7; V: TRBV2; DNA: TGTGCCAGCACGGGTGGTGTGGGTTACGAGCAGTACTTC; CDR3: CASTGGVGYEQYF
D: NA; size: NA; J: TRBJ1-5; V: TRBV19; DNA: TGTGCCAGCGGGACCTCAGATGGGCCCCAGCATTTT; CDR3: CASGTSDGPQHF
D: NA; size: NA; J: TRBJ1-2; V: TRBV5-1; DNA: TGCGCCAGCAGCTCCTCGGGAGAAAACTATGGCTACACCTTC; CDR3: CASSSSGENYGYTF
D: TRBD1; size: NA; J: TRBJ2-2; V: TRBV5-1; DNA: TGCGCCAGCAGGCCCCGGGACAGGGGTTACACCGGGGAGCTGTTTTTT; CDR3: CASRPRDRGYTGELFF
D: NA; size: NA; J: TRBJ2-1; V: TRBV11-2; DNA: TGTGCCAGCAGCTTTGCGACGACCTTCAGCTCCTACAATGAGCAGTTCTTC; CDR3: CASSFATTFSSYNEQFF
D: NA; size: NA; J: TRBJ2-5; V: TRBV11-2; DNA: TGTGCCAGCAGCTTAATGTTGGGGGAGGAGACCCAGTACTTC; CDR3: CASSLMLGEETQYF
D: NA; size: NA; J: TRBJ1-1; V: TRBV7-9; DNA: TGTGCCAGTGGACAGCTGAACACTGAAGCTTTCTTT; CDR3: CASGQLNTEAFF
D: TRBD2; size: NA; J: TRBJ2-7; V: TRBV29-1; DNA: TGCAGCGTTGAGGTATTGAGCGGGAGAGCGTCCTACGAGCAGTACTTC; CDR3: CSVEVLSGRASYEQYF
D: TRBD1; size: NA; J: TRBJ2-7; V: TRBV5-4; DNA: TGTGCCAGCAGCCTGGGACAGGGGAGATACGAGCAGTACTTC; CDR3: CASSLGQGRYEQYF